Following are 21 T cell receptor beta chains from one sample sequenced in a study of early T cells in non-severe SARS-CoV-2 infection. TCRdb reprocessed the 5' RACE reads via MiXCR and lists one record per CDR3 protein. The repertoire holds under 35,000 distinct CDR3 sequences, 5.4% seen once, with over 20% in the top ten. The sequencing sample was made of whole blood. These receptor sequences come from an adult who was a healthcare worker with PCR-confirmed SARS-CoV-2 infection or an uninfected control (not recorded which).

This clonotype was observed many times. The CDR3 DNA sequence: TGCAGTGTAGGGCGGATCTACGCAGATACGCAGTATTTT. Protein sequence: CSVGRIYADTQYF. This chain connects TRBV20-1 to TRBJ2-3; D gene unclear. Per germline, CDR1 DFQATT and CDR2 SNEGSKA (reference sequence). The CDR3 is 13 amino acids. Trimming pared 7 bases from V and 4 bases from J, leaving 15 bases between.

The rearrangement uses TRBV7-9 and TRBJ2-3; the D gene is possibly TRBD1 (5 bases). Trimming removed 5 bases from V and 6 bases from J, with 9 bases in between. The CDR3 contains 12 residues. Germline V gene lookup returns CDR1 SEHNR and CDR2 FQNEAQ (reference sequence). Here the CDR3 reads CASSPTADTQYF. CDR3 DNA sequence: TGTGCCAGCAGCCCGACAGCCGATACGCAGTATTTT.

This chain links TRBV5-1 with TRBJ2-2, with D possibly being TRBD2 (5 bases). Germline values: CDR1 SGHRS, CDR2 YFSETQ. The CDR3 sequence is 15 residues long. V lost 5 bases to trimming and J lost 3 bases, with 14 bases between them. CDR3 sequence (DNA): TGCGCCAGCAGGCGGGCCCTGGCGGACACCGGGGAGCTGTTTTTT. Its protein product is CASRRALADTGELFF.

This clonotype appeared many times. The chain joins TRBV6-2 or TRBV6-3 to TRBJ1-1; perhaps TRBD1 as D (5 bases). The V and J ends lost 0 bases and 11 bases respectively, with 16 bases between them. The germline gives CDR1 MNHEY, CDR2 SVGEGT. The CDR3 covers 14 residues. The CDR3 loop reads CASSYSSREGGAFF. The CDR3 region has the DNA TGTGCCAGCAGTTACTCGTCCAGGGAGGGCGGTGCTTTCTTT.

This clonotype was seen repeatedly, ten times or more. This chain links TRBV2 with TRBJ2-1; D could derive from TRBD1 or TRBD2 (5 bases each). The CDR3 extends over 14 amino acids. CDR1 and CDR2 from the germline V gene are SNHLY and FYNNEI. V lost 4 bases to trimming and J lost 9 bases, with 16 bases between them. The CDR3 bases are TGTGCCAGCAGTGTGGCTAGGGGAGTGGGTGAGCAGTTCTTC. It yields the protein CASSVARGVGEQFF.

The chain combines TRBV9 with TRBJ2-5; 15 nucleotides match TRBD2. The V gene's germline CDR1 is SGDLS and CDR2 YYNGEE. The V gene end was trimmed by 4 bases and the J gene end by 1 base; junction bases not matched to a gene: 8. There are 18 residues in the CDR3. CDR3 sequence: CASSPPGTSGGFQETQYF. The CDR3 DNA follows: TGTGCCAGCAGCCCACCCGGGACTAGCGGGGGGTTCCAAGAGACCCAGTACTTC.

V and J are TRBV20-1 and TRBJ2-5; 10 positions match TRBD2. Germline V gene sequence: CDR1 DFQATT, CDR2 SNEGSKA (reference sequence). Trimming at V came to 6 bases and at J to 1 base, leaving 5 bases not matched to a gene. The CDR3 runs 14 residues. The CDR3 nucleotides are TGCAGTGCCACTAGCGGGATCGTCCAAGAGACCCAGTACTTC. Protein product: CSATSGIVQETQYF.

This clonotype was counted a few times. V is TRBV7-6 and J is TRBJ2-3; TRBD1 matches 9 bases. This CDR3 region has 14 residues. The germline gives CDR1 SGHVS, CDR2 FNYEAQ. V was pared by 8 bases and J by 4 bases, with 7 bases of the junction left unmatched. CDR3 sequence: CASGHRGHPDTQYF. The CDR3, as DNA: TGTGCCAGCGGCCACAGGGGGCACCCAGATACGCAGTATTTT.

This clonotype was seen a few times. The chain carries TRBV19 and TRBJ2-3; 7 nucleotides align to TRBD2. Germline V gene lookup returns CDR1 LNHDA and CDR2 SQIVND (reference sequence). The length of the CDR3 is 14 residues. The V and J ends lost 5 bases and 0 bases, in that order; junction bases with no gene match: 2. CDR3: CASSPTSSTDTQYF. The CDR3 region has the DNA TGTGCCAGTAGTCCGACTAGCAGCACAGATACGCAGTATTTT. Combining the CDR3 with reference TRBV19 and TRBJ2-3 gives the whole variable domain DGGITQSPKYLFRKEGQNVTLSCEQNLNHDAMYWYRQDPGQGLRLIYYSQIVNDFQKGDIAEGYSVSREKKESFPLTVTSAQKNPTAFYLCASSPTSSTDTQYFGPGTRLTVL.

For this clonotype: A much larger clone is a single base away; this may be a read error. The chain is built from TRBV30 and TRBJ1-2; no clear D gene. Germline values: CDR1 GTSNPN, CDR2 SVGIG (reference sequence). The length of the CDR3 is 14 residues. CDR3 in amino acids: CARSSRRDLYGYTF. CDR3 sequence (DNA): TGTGCCAGGAGTTCCCGCCGGGATCTCTATGGCTACACCTTC.

This clonotype has only a few counts. The gene calls are TRBV7-6 and TRBJ2-3, with 10 positions matching TRBD2. After removal of 5 bases from V and 3 bases from J, the junction contained 11 bases not matched to a gene. Germline V gene data show CDR1 as SGHVS and CDR2 as FNYEAQ. The CDR3 consists of 17 residues. This chain's CDR3 is CASSPNNPGLATDTQYF. CDR3 in DNA: TGTGCCAGCAGCCCCAACAATCCGGGACTAGCGACAGATACGCAGTATTTT. Supplemented by reference TRBV7-6 and TRBJ2-3, the full variable domain reads GAGVSQSPRYKVTKRGQDVALRCDPISGHVSLYWYRQALGQGPEFLTYFNYEAQQDKSGLPNDRFSAERPEGSISTLTIQRTEQRDSAMYRCASSPNNPGLATDTQYFGPGTRLTVL.

In this sample, this clonotype turned up many times. The chain is built from TRBV4-1 and TRBJ2-5; D gene ambiguous. V dropped 1 base and J dropped 4 bases, with 13 bases sitting between them. This CDR3 contains 15 residues. Per germline, CDR1 MGHRA and CDR2 YSYEKL. CDR3 nucleotides: TGCGCCAGCAGCCAAGGACCGAACTACGGAGAGACCCAGTACTTC. Its translation is CASSQGPNYGETQYF.

This clonotype was seen at least ten times. This sequence joins TRBV21-1 and TRBJ2-1. TRBV21-1 is shown as a pseudogene. CDR3 length: 11 residues. The CDR3 here is CASIQELEQFF. CDR3 nucleotides: TGTGCCAGCATCCAGGAGCTTGAGCAGTTCTTC.

Ten or more counts support this clonotype. CDR3: CASSQRRGMNTEAFF. The CDR3 DNA reads TGTGCCAGCAGCCAACGGAGGGGGATGAACACTGAAGCTTTCTTT. This chain joins TRBV4-2 and TRBJ1-1, with D perhaps matching TRBD1 (6 bases). Germline V gene sequence: CDR1 LGHNA, CDR2 YNFKEQ. V was cut by 2 bases and J by 0 bases, with 10 bases left in between. The CDR3 runs 15 residues.

Only a few counts were recorded for this clonotype. J is TRBJ2-1 and V is TRBV6-2 or TRBV6-3; perhaps TRBD2 as D (5 bases). Germline CDR1 reads MNHEY; CDR2 reads SVGEGT. Trimming pared 3 bases from V and 9 bases from J, leaving 6 bases between. The CDR3 length is 11 residues. In DNA form, the CDR3 reads TGTGCCAGCAGTTATGGGAGTGAGCAGTTCTTC. It is translated as CASSYGSEQFF.

This clonotype was recorded many times. The V and J genes are TRBV20-1 and TRBJ1-2; D gene ambiguous. The germline CDR1 and CDR2 sequences are DFQATT and SNEGSKA (reference sequence). The CDR3 totals 13 residues. Trimming left V 0 bases short and J 7 bases short, with 12 bases between. This CDR3 reads CSARDLSVLGYTF. CDR3 DNA: TGCAGTGCTAGAGATCTGTCAGTCCTTGGCTACACCTTC.

A note on this clonotype: A much larger clone differs by one base, so this may be a read error. The chain combines TRBV5-5 with TRBJ2-1; weak D call: TRBD2 (5 bases). CDR3 length: 15 residues. The germline V gene encodes CDR1 SGHKS and CDR2 YYEKEE (reference sequence). The CDR3 DNA follows: TGTGCCAGCAGCTTTTTCGAGGGCTCCTGCAATGAGCAGTTCTTC. This gives the protein CASSFFEGSCNEQFF.

This clonotype showed up many times. The junction and the germline gene differ at one end; a read error may be behind it. The chain carries TRBV9 and TRBJ2-7; TRBD1 matches at 10 bases. The CDR3 contains 16 residues. In germline, CDR1 is SGDLS, CDR2 YYNGEE. This chain's CDR3 is CTSSVDRDRGLLEQYF. The CDR3 DNA reads TGTACCAGCAGCGTAGACCGGGACAGGGGACTACTCGAGCAGTACTTC. Using reference TRBV9 and TRBJ2-7 for the parts outside the CDR3, the full variable domain is DSGVTQTPKHLITATGQRVTLRCSPRSGDLSVYWYQQSLDQGLQFLIQYYNGEERAKGNILERFSAQQFPDLHSELNLSSLELGDSALYFCTSSVDRDRGLLEQYFGPGTRLTVT.

This clonotype was detected ten times or more. This chain uses TRBV2 with TRBJ1-1; 7 positions agree with TRBD1. This CDR3 is 14 amino acids long. CDR1 and CDR2 from the germline V gene are SNHLY and FYNNEI. The ends lost 5 bases at V and 4 bases at J; junction bases unmatched: 7. CDR3 loop: CASSRTGRGTEAFF. The CDR3 nucleotides read TGTGCCAGCAGTCGGACAGGAAGAGGCACTGAAGCTTTCTTT.

In its sample, this clonotype ranks as medium-sized. The CDR3 DNA sequence: TGTGCCAGCAGCCAAGAATGGGAGGGGTACAATGAGCAGTTCTTC. Protein product: CASSQEWEGYNEQFF. V gene TRBV4-2 combines with J gene TRBJ2-1; 7 positions agree with TRBD2. The length of the CDR3 is 15 residues. Losses at the gene ends were 0 bases for V and 4 bases for J; bases not matched to a gene: 3. Germline loops: CDR1 LGHNA, CDR2 YNFKEQ.

This clonotype was seen ten or more times. The CDR3 region is CASSHRDVTGTDTQYF. The CDR3 coding sequence is TGTGCCAGCTCGCACAGGGACGTGACCGGCACAGATACGCAGTATTTT. The chain joins TRBV18 to TRBJ2-3, with D maybe TRBD1 (6 bases). The CDR3 has 16 residues. The ends were cut back, 6 bases at V and 1 base at J, with 17 bases in the middle. Germline CDR1 and CDR2: KGHSH and LQKENI.